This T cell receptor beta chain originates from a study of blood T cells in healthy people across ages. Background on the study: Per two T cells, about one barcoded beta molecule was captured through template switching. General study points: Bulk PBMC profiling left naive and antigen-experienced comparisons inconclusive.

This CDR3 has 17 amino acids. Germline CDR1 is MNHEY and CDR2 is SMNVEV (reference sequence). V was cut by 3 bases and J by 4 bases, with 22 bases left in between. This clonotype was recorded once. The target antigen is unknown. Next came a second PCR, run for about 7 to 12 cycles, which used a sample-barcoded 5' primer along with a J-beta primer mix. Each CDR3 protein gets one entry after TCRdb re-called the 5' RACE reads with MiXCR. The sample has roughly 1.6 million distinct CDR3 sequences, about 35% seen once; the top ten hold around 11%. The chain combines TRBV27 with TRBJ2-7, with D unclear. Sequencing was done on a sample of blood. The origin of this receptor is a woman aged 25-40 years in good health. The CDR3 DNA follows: TGTGCCAGCAGTTTGAAGGTTCGGGTTCCTTTTTTGTACGAGCAGTACTTC. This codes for CASSLKVRVPFLYEQYF.